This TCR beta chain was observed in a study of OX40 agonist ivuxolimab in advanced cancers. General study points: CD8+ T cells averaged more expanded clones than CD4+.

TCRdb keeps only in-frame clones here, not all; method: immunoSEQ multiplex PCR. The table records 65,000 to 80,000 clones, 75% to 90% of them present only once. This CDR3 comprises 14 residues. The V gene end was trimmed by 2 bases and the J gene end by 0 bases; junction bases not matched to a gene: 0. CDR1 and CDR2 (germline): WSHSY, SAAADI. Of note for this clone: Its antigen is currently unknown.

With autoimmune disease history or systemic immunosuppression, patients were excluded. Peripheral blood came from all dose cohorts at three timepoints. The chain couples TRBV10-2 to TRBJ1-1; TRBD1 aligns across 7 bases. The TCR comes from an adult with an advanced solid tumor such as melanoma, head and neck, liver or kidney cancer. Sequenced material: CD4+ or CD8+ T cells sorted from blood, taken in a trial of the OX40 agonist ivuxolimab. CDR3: CASSEDRVNTEAFF. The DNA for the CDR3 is TGCGCCAGCAGTGAGGACAGGGTGAACACTGAAGCTTTCTTT.